What follows describes a single TCR beta chain. Its antigen is unknown. The sample carries other DNA sequences with the same CDR3. Sorted-subset replicate PCR reactions contained approximately 190 ng DNA, corresponding to approximately 30,000 T cell genomes. Original processing notes: There were no quality scores in the junction-only immunoSEQ sequences, so filtering differed. TCRdb's table, derived via immunoSEQ multiplex PCR, lists solely in-frame clones and lacks some. V, J and clone size derive from that table, while D and trimming were established from the DNA sequence. This table holds hundreds of thousands of clones, around 95% found once. Trimming took 4 bases from V and 0 from J, leaving 8 bases between them. The CDR3 is 13 residues long. Per germline, CDR1 SGHRS and CDR2 YFSETQ. The data were obtained in a study of shared clonotypes between healthy human individuals. Naive CD8 isolation took CD45RO-negative cells positively selected for CCR7 and excluded terminally differentiated effector memory CD45RA+ cells.

General study findings and limits: In a few donors, about 5% of naive CD4 clonotypes appeared in common. Some clonotypes were shared by all four sorted-subset donors, while others were not shared. The non-shared ones had lower generation probabilities than the shared ones.

This clonotype originated in a woman in her twenties or thirties in good health. The sample taken for sequencing was naive CD8+ T cells sorted from blood. The chain carries TRBV5-1 and TRBJ2-7, with a tentative D call TRBD1 (6 bases). DNA of the CDR3: TGCGCCAGCAGCCCGGACAGCTCCTACGAGCAGTACTTC. Amino acids: CASSPDSSYEQYF.